What follows are 28 T cell receptor beta chains derived from one specimen sequenced in a study of cytomegalovirus exposure and HLA in healthy donors. 60 Vbeta and 13 Jbeta primers were used in PCR. Clones were sequenced by immunoSEQ multiplex PCR, and TCRdb holds only the in-frame ones, with some missing. The table shows about 170,000 clones, with 85% occurring only once. The specimen sequenced was PBMCs. The source of these receptors is a man under 40 in good health and CMV-seropositive.

CDR3 region: CASSVEEENYGYTF. The DNA for the CDR3 is TGTGCCAGCAGCGTAGAGGAGGAAAACTATGGCTACACCTTC. The chain uses TRBV9 and TRBJ1-2; D not resolved. The CDR3 totals 14 residues. Germline V lookup: CDR1 SGDLS, CDR2 YYNGEE. Deletions cut 0 bases from V and 2 bases from J, with 8 bases between.

The chain is built from TRBV28 and TRBJ1-5; 7 bases match TRBD1. Trimming removed 3 bases from V and 4 bases from J; junction bases left unmatched: 9. CDR3 size: 16 residues. Germline loops: CDR1 MDHEN, CDR2 SYDVKM. As DNA, the CDR3 is TGTGCCAGCAGTTTCCTTGGCAGGGGGTTGAATCAGCCCCAGCATTTT. Residues: CASSFLGRGLNQPQHF.

The chain links TRBV19 to TRBJ1-1; no firm D call. Germline CDR1 and CDR2: LNHDA and SQIVND (reference sequence). V lost 3 bases, J lost 2 bases, and 4 bases lay in between. This CDR3 has 12 amino acids. This chain's CDR3 is CASSIRNTEAFF. Written as DNA, the CDR3 is TGTGCCAGTAGTATCCGTAACACTGAAGCTTTCTTT.

The V gene is TRBV27, the J gene TRBJ1-1; D call uncertain. The V gene lost 2 bases and the J gene lost 7 bases, with 8 bases spanning the gap. The CDR3 spans 12 residues. Germline CDR1 reads MNHEY; CDR2 reads SMNVEV (reference sequence). CDR3 residues: CASSLTGSEAFF. CDR3 nucleotide sequence: TGTGCCAGCAGTTTAACTGGGAGTGAAGCTTTCTTT.

J is TRBJ2-2 and V is TRBV4-2; 9 positions agree with TRBD2. CDR1 LGHNA and CDR2 YNFKEQ come from the germline V gene. V lost 4 bases, J lost 5 bases, and 20 bases stayed unmatched. The CDR3 totals 20 residues. CDR3 in DNA: TGTGCCAGCAGCCTCCCAAGGGGGGGGCGGGAGGGCCTAATGACCGGGGAGCTGTTTTTT. Translated: CASSLPRGGREGLMTGELFF.

This chain links TRBV29-1 with TRBJ1-1, with TRBD1 matching 10 bases. Looked up from germline, CDR1 is SQVTM and CDR2 is ANQGSEA. Losses at the gene ends were 6 bases for V and 7 bases for J; bases not matched to a gene: 5. The CDR3 is made up of 12 amino acids. The CDR3 here is CSVTGGAGEAFF. The CDR3, as DNA: TGCAGCGTGACAGGGGGCGCGGGTGAAGCTTTCTTT. Full variable domain (missing parts from reference TRBV29-1 and TRBJ1-1): SAVISQKPSRDICQRGTSLTIQCQVDSQVTMMFWYRQQPGQSLTLIATANQGSEATYESGFVIDKFPISRPNLTFSTLTVSNMSPEDSSIYLCSVTGGAGEAFFGQGTRLTVV.

The chain recombines TRBV21-1 with TRBJ2-2; the table calls TRBD1, which could not be checked here. TRBV21-1 is assigned pseudogene status. The CDR3 runs to 14 residues. CDR3 protein: CASKSRGDTGELFF. CDR3 nucleotide sequence: TGTGCCAGCAAATCCAGGGGGGACACCGGGGAGCTGTTTTTT.

The V call is TRBV5-6, the J call TRBJ2-7; no clear D gene. The germline V and J ends were trimmed by 0 bases and 1 base, with 8 bases remaining between them. The CDR3 sequence is 14 residues long. CDR1 is SGHDT and CDR2 is YYEEEE in the germline V gene. The CDR3 DNA reads TGTGCCAGCAGCTTGGAGGCAGCGTCCTACGAGCAGTACGTC. Its translation: CASSLEAASYEQYV.

The chain links TRBV5-6 to TRBJ2-2; D may be TRBD2 (5 bases). V was cut by 0 bases and J by 6 bases, with 12 bases left in between. The length of the CDR3 is 15 residues. CDR1 and CDR2 (germline): SGHDT, YYEEEE. The CDR3 spells CASSLVAEEAGELFF. CDR3 sequence (DNA): TGTGCCAGCAGCTTGGTGGCGGAGGAGGCCGGGGAGCTGTTTTTT.

V and J are TRBV7-3 and TRBJ1-3; tentatively, D is TRBD1 (5 bases). Trimming removed 5 bases from V and 3 bases from J, with 11 bases in between. CDR3 size: 14 residues. CDR1 SGHTA and CDR2 FQGTGA come from the germline V gene. CDR3 loop: CASSLGGVGNTIYF. The DNA for the CDR3 is TGTGCCAGCAGCCTCGGGGGGGTTGGAAACACCATATATTTT.

The chain has TRBV5-1 and TRBJ2-1; perhaps TRBD2 as D (7 bases). The CDR3 extends over 14 amino acids. V shed 5 bases and J shed 2 bases, with 11 bases lying between them. CDR1 is SGHRS and CDR2 is YFSETQ in the germline V gene. In DNA form, the CDR3 reads TGCGCCAGCAGACAGGGACTAACCTACAATGAGCAGTTCTTC. Amino acid sequence: CASRQGLTYNEQFF.

The chain is built from TRBV11-3 and TRBJ2-2; TRBD1 matches 7 bases. Germline V lookup: CDR1 SGHNT, CDR2 YENEEA. J was trimmed by 4 bases and V by 4 bases; bases with no gene match: 6. The CDR3 spans 15 residues. This CDR3 reads CASSYRQGPTGELFF. The CDR3 nucleotides read TGTGCCAGCAGCTACCGACAGGGCCCCACCGGGGAGCTGTTTTTT.

The chain combines TRBV5-1 with TRBJ2-7; the D gene is possibly TRBD1 (5 bases). CDR3 length: 14 amino acids. Germline V gene data show CDR1 as SGHRS and CDR2 as YFSETQ. The V gene lost 0 bases and the J gene lost 3 bases, with 10 bases spanning the gap. The CDR3 spells CASSLDRFVYEQYF. CDR3 coding DNA: TGCGCCAGCAGCTTGGACAGGTTCGTCTACGAGCAGTACTTC.

The CDR3 nucleotides are TGTGCCAGCAGTTACAAGGGGTTCACAGATACGCAGTATTTT. Its translation is CASSYKGFTDTQYF. The chain carries TRBV6-6 and TRBJ2-3, with D possibly being TRBD1 (5 bases). The V and J ends lost 2 bases and 2 bases respectively, with 8 bases between them. The germline V gene has CDR1 MNHNY and CDR2 SVGAGI (reference sequence). The CDR3 totals 14 residues.

The genes are TRBV25-1 and TRBJ2-2; TRBD2 might be the D (6 bases). Germline V gives CDR1 MGHDK, CDR2 SYGVNS. V gave up 6 bases and J gave up 2 bases, with 10 bases separating them. The CDR3 runs 14 residues. Here the CDR3 DNA reads TGTGCCAGCAGCCCGGGAGTAAACACCGGGGAGCTGTTTTTT. This translates into CASSPGVNTGELFF.

The gene calls are TRBV11-3 and TRBJ1-2, with unresolved D. Between the trimmed V and J ends, which lost 4 bases and 8 bases, there was a span of 11 bases. Germline CDR1 is SGHNT and CDR2 is YENEEA. The CDR3 runs to 12 residues. The CDR3 nucleotides are TGTGCCAGCAGCTCCCCTTTCGTGGGCTACACCTTC. It specifies CASSSPFVGYTF.

V is TRBV19 and J is TRBJ2-3; 7 bases agree with TRBD1. After removal of 4 bases from V and 0 bases from J, the junction contained 10 bases not matched to a gene. The CDR3 spans 17 residues. Germline CDR1 and CDR2: LNHDA and SQIVND (reference sequence). Here the CDR3 DNA reads TGTGCCAGTAGTAGGGACCGGGACAGCCCTAGCACAGATACGCAGTATTTT. Translation gives CASSRDRDSPSTDTQYF.

This rearrangement joins TRBV7-8 to TRBJ2-6; no firm D call. Trimming shortened V by 1 base and J by 4 bases, and 5 bases separated the two germline ends. Germline V gives CDR1 SGHVS, CDR2 FQNEAQ. The length of the CDR3 is 14 residues. CDR3 sequence reads: CASSLDGGANVLTF. The CDR3 DNA follows: TGTGCCAGCAGCTTAGACGGGGGGGCCAACGTCCTGACTTTC.

This CDR3 reads CASTSGLAGGELFF. The CDR3 DNA sequence: TGTGCCAGCACGTCCGGACTAGCAGGCGGGGAGCTGTTTTTT. The genes are TRBV25-1 and TRBJ2-2, with 8 bases identical to TRBD2. This CDR3 has 14 amino acids. V trimming: 7 bases; J trimming: 7 bases; junction bases outside the gene matches: 8. Germline V gene sequence: CDR1 MGHDK, CDR2 SYGVNS.

The gene calls are TRBV19 and TRBJ1-5; 9 bases fit TRBD1. Germline loops: CDR1 LNHDA, CDR2 SQIVND (reference sequence). The CDR3 is made up of 16 amino acids. With V trimmed by 5 bases and J by 4 bases, 9 bases remained unmatched. For the CDR3, the DNA is TGTGCCAGTAGTCTCGCGGGACAGGGCCTGAATCAGCCCCAGCATTTT. Translated: CASSLAGQGLNQPQHF.

V is TRBV2 and J is TRBJ1-2; D uncertain. The germline V and J ends were trimmed by 4 bases and 0 bases, with 9 bases remaining between them. The CDR3 has 14 amino acids. Germline lookup yields CDR1 SNHLY and CDR2 FYNNEI. The CDR3 nucleotides read TGTGCCAGCAGTGTGGGCATCGCTAACTATGGCTACACCTTC. This encodes CASSVGIANYGYTF.

The chain carries TRBV5-4 and TRBJ2-7; TRBD1 matches 7 bases. The ends lost 4 bases at V and 3 bases at J; junction bases unmatched: 7. Germline V gene sequence: CDR1 SGHNT, CDR2 YYREEE (reference sequence). This CDR3 region has 14 residues. CDR3 loop: CASSEDRAIYEQYV. The CDR3, as DNA: TGTGCCAGCAGCGAAGACAGGGCGATCTACGAGCAGTACGTC.

V and J are TRBV6-5 and TRBJ1-1, with TRBD1 as a possible D gene (6 bases). Germline-derived CDR1 and CDR2 are MNHEY and SVGAGI. The V gene lost 5 bases and the J gene lost 5 bases, with 6 bases spanning the gap. CDR3 length equals 11 residues. The CDR3 DNA reads TGTGCCAGCAGTCAGGGGACTGAAGCTTTCTTT. This gives the protein CASSQGTEAFF.

This chain links TRBV13 with TRBJ2-1; 8 bases fit TRBD2. The CDR3 covers 15 residues. Germline lookup yields CDR1 PRHDT and CDR2 FYEKMQ (reference sequence). Germline trimming cut 4 bases from V and 6 bases from J; bases unmatched to any gene: 8. DNA for the CDR3: TGTGCCAGCAGCTCTCCGGGACTAGTTGGCAATGAGCAGTTCTTC. Its protein is CASSSPGLVGNEQFF.

The V and J genes are TRBV5-1 and TRBJ1-1, with 7 bases fitting TRBD1. Unmatched junction bases numbered 7, after V lost 4 bases and J lost 4 bases. This CDR3 has 14 amino acids. Looked up from germline, CDR1 is SGHRS and CDR2 is YFSETQ. Here the CDR3 DNA reads TGCGCCAGCAGCCCTCTTAGGGGGCGCACTGAAGCTTTCTTT. It encodes CASSPLRGRTEAFF.

The rearrangement links TRBV2 to TRBJ1-1, with 7 bases lining up with TRBD1. The CDR3 has 17 amino acids. The V and J ends lost 9 bases and 0 bases, in that order; junction bases with no gene match: 16. CDR1 and CDR2 (germline): SNHLY, FYNNEI. For the CDR3, the DNA is TGTGCCAGGTCTGTCGGGACAGCCCGAATTCTGAACACTGAAGCTTTCTTT. Protein product: CARSVGTARILNTEAFF.

The chain couples TRBV25-1 to TRBJ1-1; tentatively, D is TRBD1 (5 bases). Germline V gene data show CDR1 as MGHDK and CDR2 as SYGVNS. This CDR3 is 14 amino acids long. With 5 bases removed from V and 1 base from J, the gap between germline ends came to 11 bases. CDR3: CASSSIQGNTEAFF. CDR3 bases: TGTGCCAGCAGTTCCATTCAGGGGAACACTGAAGCTTTCTTT.

The chain carries TRBV6-5 and TRBJ2-1, with a weak D call TRBD2 (6 bases). CDR3 size: 15 residues. CDR1 and CDR2 (germline): MNHEY, SVGAGI. V was trimmed by 4 bases and J by 4 bases, leaving 14 bases between them. CDR3 sequence reads: CASSSTTRAYNEQFF. DNA of the CDR3: TGTGCCAGCAGTTCCACGACTAGGGCTTACAATGAGCAGTTCTTC.